A selection of T cell receptor beta chains follows, all from one sample in a study of blood T cell repertoires in COVID-19. Clones were sequenced by immunoSEQ multiplex PCR, and TCRdb holds only the in-frame ones, with some missing. In the table there are 150,000 to 180,000 clones, roughly 80% of which are singletons. The sequencing sample was made of peripheral blood. These receptor sequences come from a woman aged 55-75 years with acute or convalescent COVID-19. Both conserved end residues are part of each CDR3. The order of the fields is clone size, D gene, J gene, V gene, CDR3 length, CDR3 DNA, CDR3 protein. D genes are given only for firm matches. The size entry is marked missing in some rows and otherwise reads once, few, many or a size class.

clone_size: -
d_call: TRBD2
j_call: TRBJ2-1
v_call: TRBV30
cdr3_length: 15
cdr3_nt: TGTGCCTGGAGTTTTCTCGACGGGGGGAACAATGAGCAGTTCTTC
cdr3_aa: CAWSFLDGGNNEQFF

clone_size: few
d_call: TRBD2
j_call: TRBJ2-2
v_call: TRBV18
cdr3_length: 16
cdr3_nt: TGTGCCAGCTCACCAACTAGCGCCGCGAACACCGGGGAGCTGTTTTTT
cdr3_aa: CASSPTSAANTGELFF

clone_size: -
d_call: -
j_call: TRBJ1-1
v_call: TRBV5-1
cdr3_length: 16
cdr3_nt: TGCGCCAGCAGCTTTGGAGGGTCCACCATGAACACTGAAGCTTTCTTT
cdr3_aa: CASSFGGSTMNTEAFF

clone_size: -
d_call: TRBD1
j_call: TRBJ2-5
v_call: TRBV9
cdr3_length: 14
cdr3_nt: TGTGCCAGCAGCGCGGGACAGGGGGGAAAGACCCAGTACTTC
cdr3_aa: CASSAGQGGKTQYF

clone_size: -
d_call: -
j_call: TRBJ1-6
v_call: TRBV19
cdr3_length: 15
cdr3_nt: TGTGCCAGTAGTGGCGGGGGCTCCTATAATTCACCCCTCCACTTT
cdr3_aa: CASSGGGSYNSPLHF

clone_size: -
d_call: TRBD1
j_call: TRBJ1-4
v_call: TRBV4-1
cdr3_length: 16
cdr3_nt: TGCGCCAGCAGCCCAGGACAGGGGGCAACTAATGAAAAACTGTTTTTT
cdr3_aa: CASSPGQGATNEKLFF

clone_size: -
d_call: -
j_call: TRBJ2-3
v_call: TRBV29-1
cdr3_length: 12
cdr3_nt: TGCAGCTGCTGGGGGCAGACAGATACGCAGTATTTT
cdr3_aa: CSCWGQTDTQYF

clone_size: -
d_call: -
j_call: TRBJ2-6
v_call: TRBV28
cdr3_length: 13
cdr3_nt: TGTGCCAGCAGTCCGGGGGGGGCCAACGTCCTGACTTTC
cdr3_aa: CASSPGGANVLTF

clone_size: -
d_call: TRBD1
j_call: TRBJ1-6
v_call: TRBV9
cdr3_length: 15
cdr3_nt: TGTGCCAGTCGGTACGGGACAGGGTGGGAGGAGCCCCTCCACTTT
cdr3_aa: CASRYGTGWEEPLHF

clone_size: once
d_call: TRBD2
j_call: TRBJ2-3
v_call: TRBV3-1/TRBV3-2
cdr3_length: 15
cdr3_nt: TGTGCCAGCAGCCAAATCGGGGGGGTATGGGATACGCAGTATTTT
cdr3_aa: CASSQIGGVWDTQYF

clone_size: -
d_call: TRBD1
j_call: TRBJ1-1
v_call: TRBV18
cdr3_length: 15
cdr3_nt: TGTGCCAGCTCACCGCGTCCGACAGGGGACACTGAAGCTTTCTTT
cdr3_aa: CASSPRPTGDTEAFF

clone_size: -
d_call: -
j_call: TRBJ2-3
v_call: TRBV12-3/TRBV12-4
cdr3_length: 13
cdr3_nt: TGTGCCAGCAGCAGATCCCGCACAGATACGCAGTATTTT
cdr3_aa: CASSRSRTDTQYF

clone_size: -
d_call: -
j_call: TRBJ1-2
v_call: TRBV6-1
cdr3_length: 14
cdr3_nt: TGTGCCAGCAGTGAAAGAGGCGCTCCCTATGGCTACACCTTC
cdr3_aa: CASSERGAPYGYTF

clone_size: -
d_call: -
j_call: TRBJ1-3
v_call: TRBV7-2
cdr3_length: 14
cdr3_nt: TGTGCCAGCAGTCAGCACAGGCCTGGAAACACCATATATTTT
cdr3_aa: CASSQHRPGNTIYF

clone_size: -
d_call: -
j_call: TRBJ2-1
v_call: TRBV7-9
cdr3_length: 11
cdr3_nt: TGTGCCAGCAGCGATCGCGATGAGCAGTTCTTC
cdr3_aa: CASSDRDEQFF

clone_size: -
d_call: TRBD1
j_call: TRBJ2-7
v_call: TRBV9
cdr3_length: 14
cdr3_nt: TGTGCCAGCAACCCTGGACAGGGTAACACGGAGCAGTACTTC
cdr3_aa: CASNPGQGNTEQYF

clone_size: -
d_call: -
j_call: TRBJ1-2
v_call: TRBV7-2
cdr3_length: 14
cdr3_nt: TGTGCCAGCAGCTTAGAGATCAGGATGGGTGGCTACACCTTC
cdr3_aa: CASSLEIRMGGYTF

clone_size: -
d_call: TRBD1
j_call: TRBJ1-1
v_call: TRBV18
cdr3_length: 15
cdr3_nt: TGTGCCAGCTCACCAACGCGGGACAGGGGCACTGAAGCTTTCTTT
cdr3_aa: CASSPTRDRGTEAFF

clone_size: once
d_call: -
j_call: TRBJ1-1
v_call: TRBV7-2
cdr3_length: 16
cdr3_nt: TGTGCCAGCAGCTACTCAGTGGTCAGGATGAACACTGAAGCTTTCTTT
cdr3_aa: CASSYSVVRMNTEAFF

clone_size: -
d_call: -
j_call: TRBJ2-5
v_call: TRBV12-2
cdr3_length: 17
cdr3_nt: TGTGCAAGTCGCTTCATGCTAGCGGGCACTCCAGCGGGGACCCAGTACTTC
cdr3_aa: CASRFMLAGTPAGTQYF

clone_size: -
d_call: TRBD1
j_call: TRBJ2-5
v_call: TRBV10-1
cdr3_length: 14
cdr3_nt: TGCGCCAGCGGCCCGGGACAGGGGAAAGAGACCCAGTACTTC
cdr3_aa: CASGPGQGKETQYF

clone_size: few
d_call: TRBD2
j_call: TRBJ2-7
v_call: TRBV28
cdr3_length: 14
cdr3_nt: TGTGCCAGCAGTTCCGGCGGGGGGGCTTACGAGCAGTACTTC
cdr3_aa: CASSSGGGAYEQYF

clone_size: -
d_call: -
j_call: TRBJ1-1
v_call: TRBV10-1
cdr3_length: 14
cdr3_nt: TGCGCCAGCACCCGTGACATTATGGACACTGAAGCTTTCTTT
cdr3_aa: CASTRDIMDTEAFF

clone_size: once
d_call: -
j_call: TRBJ2-1
v_call: TRBV5-1
cdr3_length: 15
cdr3_nt: TGCGCCAGCAGCTTGGGGCATCAGTCCTACAATGAGCAGTTCTTC
cdr3_aa: CASSLGHQSYNEQFF

clone_size: -
d_call: -
j_call: TRBJ2-7
v_call: TRBV11-2
cdr3_length: 14
cdr3_nt: TGTGCCAGCAGCTTAACTTTCGGGTTTGACGAGCAGTACTTC
cdr3_aa: CASSLTFGFDEQYF

clone_size: -
d_call: TRBD1
j_call: TRBJ2-1
v_call: TRBV18
cdr3_length: 17
cdr3_nt: TGTGCCAGCTCACTTAATTTTCCCGGACAGGGCAACAATGAGCAGTTCTTC
cdr3_aa: CASSLNFPGQGNNEQFF

clone_size: -
d_call: -
j_call: TRBJ1-2
v_call: TRBV5-6
cdr3_length: 12
cdr3_nt: TGTGCCAGCACCTTGTGGGGCGGCGGCTACACCTTC
cdr3_aa: CASTLWGGGYTF

clone_size: -
d_call: TRBD1
j_call: TRBJ2-7
v_call: TRBV3-1/TRBV3-2
cdr3_length: 15
cdr3_nt: TGTGCCAGCAGCCGACCGGGACAGGGCCGTAACGAGCAGTACTTC
cdr3_aa: CASSRPGQGRNEQYF

clone_size: -
d_call: TRBD2
j_call: TRBJ2-5
v_call: TRBV5-4
cdr3_length: 17
cdr3_nt: TGTGCCAGCAGCTCCAGCTTGATAGCGGGGGGGCCAGAGACCCAGTACTTC
cdr3_aa: CASSSSLIAGGPETQYF

clone_size: -
d_call: -
j_call: TRBJ1-3
v_call: TRBV4-1
cdr3_length: 14
cdr3_nt: TGCGCCAGCCCCAGGGTTGGCTCTGGAAACACCATATATTTT
cdr3_aa: CASPRVGSGNTIYF

clone_size: -
d_call: TRBD2
j_call: TRBJ2-1
v_call: TRBV7-3
cdr3_length: 15
cdr3_nt: TGTGCCAGCAGCCCTACCGGGACTAGCGGCAATGAGCAGTTCTTC
cdr3_aa: CASSPTGTSGNEQFF

clone_size: few
d_call: TRBD1
j_call: TRBJ1-5
v_call: TRBV20-1
cdr3_length: 17
cdr3_nt: TGCAGTGCTAGTAAACAGGGGGGGCTCCGGAGCAATCAGCCCCAGCATTTT
cdr3_aa: CSASKQGGLRSNQPQHF

clone_size: -
d_call: TRBD1
j_call: TRBJ2-5
v_call: TRBV27
cdr3_length: 14
cdr3_nt: TGTGCCAGCAGTGGACAGGGCCTATGGGAGACCCAGTACTTC
cdr3_aa: CASSGQGLWETQYF

clone_size: -
d_call: TRBD1
j_call: TRBJ1-1
v_call: TRBV5-3
cdr3_length: 15
cdr3_nt: TGTGCCAGAAGCTTTCCGGGACAGGGAGGAACTGAAGCTTTCTTT
cdr3_aa: CARSFPGQGGTEAFF

clone_size: few
d_call: -
j_call: TRBJ1-6
v_call: TRBV28
cdr3_length: 13
cdr3_nt: TGTGCCAGCACAGAAAGACAGAATTCACCCCTCCACTTT
cdr3_aa: CASTERQNSPLHF

clone_size: -
d_call: TRBD1
j_call: TRBJ2-2
v_call: TRBV4-1
cdr3_length: 18
cdr3_nt: TGCGCCAGCAGCCAATACCCCCGGGACAGGGGGCCCACCGGGGAGCTGTTTTTT
cdr3_aa: CASSQYPRDRGPTGELFF

clone_size: -
d_call: -
j_call: TRBJ2-5
v_call: TRBV3-1/TRBV3-2
cdr3_length: 18
cdr3_nt: TGTGCCAGCAGCCCGCATTTGAAGGGCCCGGGTGACAGTGAGACCCAGTACTTC
cdr3_aa: CASSPHLKGPGDSETQYF

clone_size: -
d_call: TRBD1
j_call: TRBJ1-2
v_call: TRBV7-8
cdr3_length: 15
cdr3_nt: TGTGCCAGCAGCCCACAGGGGGACTACGGCTATGGCTACACCTTC
cdr3_aa: CASSPQGDYGYGYTF

clone_size: -
d_call: -
j_call: TRBJ1-5
v_call: TRBV28
cdr3_length: 14
cdr3_nt: TGTGCCAGCAGTACCGGTCTAAGCCATCAGCCCCAGCATTTT
cdr3_aa: CASSTGLSHQPQHF

clone_size: -
d_call: -
j_call: TRBJ2-3
v_call: TRBV3-1/TRBV3-2
cdr3_length: 14
cdr3_nt: TGTGCCAGCAGCCTAACCGGTTCCCCAGATACGCAGTATTTT
cdr3_aa: CASSLTGSPDTQYF

clone_size: -
d_call: TRBD1
j_call: TRBJ1-1
v_call: TRBV7-9
cdr3_length: 16
cdr3_nt: TGTGCCAGCAGCTTACGACAGGGCCGCGATTTCACTGAAGCTTTCTTT
cdr3_aa: CASSLRQGRDFTEAFF

clone_size: -
d_call: TRBD1
j_call: TRBJ1-6
v_call: TRBV7-3
cdr3_length: 16
cdr3_nt: TGTGCCAGCAGCCTACTTGGACAGGGCCATAATTCACCCCTCCACTTT
cdr3_aa: CASSLLGQGHNSPLHF

clone_size: -
d_call: -
j_call: TRBJ2-1
v_call: TRBV6-2/TRBV6-3
cdr3_length: 13
cdr3_nt: TGTGCCAGCAGTTACTCGAATCGGGATGAGCAGTTCTTC
cdr3_aa: CASSYSNRDEQFF

clone_size: -
d_call: TRBD1
j_call: TRBJ1-4
v_call: TRBV30
cdr3_length: 14
cdr3_nt: TGTGCCTGCTCGACAGGGGGCCTTAATGAAAAACTGTTTTTT
cdr3_aa: CACSTGGLNEKLFF

clone_size: few
d_call: -
j_call: TRBJ1-2
v_call: TRBV9
cdr3_length: 15
cdr3_nt: TGTGCCAGCAGCGTAGGTGCTCACACTCAGGGGGGCTACACCTTC
cdr3_aa: CASSVGAHTQGGYTF

clone_size: -
d_call: TRBD1
j_call: TRBJ1-5
v_call: TRBV18
cdr3_length: 15
cdr3_nt: TGTGCCAGCTCACAGGGGGCAGGAAGCAATCAGCCCCAGCATTTT
cdr3_aa: CASSQGAGSNQPQHF

clone_size: -
d_call: -
j_call: TRBJ2-5
v_call: TRBV5-1
cdr3_length: 13
cdr3_nt: TGCGCCAGCAGCTTCCGGGGGGCAGAGACCCAGTACTTC
cdr3_aa: CASSFRGAETQYF

clone_size: once
d_call: -
j_call: TRBJ1-5
v_call: TRBV28
cdr3_length: 14
cdr3_nt: TGTGCCAGCACCACCGACAGAATCAATCAGCCCCAGCATTTT
cdr3_aa: CASTTDRINQPQHF

clone_size: -
d_call: -
j_call: TRBJ1-4
v_call: TRBV9
cdr3_length: 15
cdr3_nt: TGTGCCAGCAGCATCGAAGGGAGGTGGGGGGAAAAACTGTTTTTT
cdr3_aa: CASSIEGRWGEKLFF

clone_size: -
d_call: -
j_call: TRBJ1-5
v_call: TRBV19
cdr3_length: 16
cdr3_nt: TGTGCCAGTAGTATAGGTCCGGGAAAGACCAATCAGCCCCAGCATTTT
cdr3_aa: CASSIGPGKTNQPQHF

clone_size: -
d_call: TRBD1
j_call: TRBJ2-5
v_call: TRBV6-5
cdr3_length: 14
cdr3_nt: TGTGCCAGCCGAAGGACAGGGGGAGGAGAGACCCAGTACTTC
cdr3_aa: CASRRTGGGETQYF

clone_size: -
d_call: TRBD2
j_call: TRBJ2-5
v_call: TRBV2
cdr3_length: 20
cdr3_nt: TGTGCCAGCAGTGAACCGGGACTAGCGGGGGGTTGGTACGAAGGAGAGACCCAGTACTTC
cdr3_aa: CASSEPGLAGGWYEGETQYF

clone_size: -
d_call: TRBD1
j_call: TRBJ1-2
v_call: TRBV28
cdr3_length: 12
cdr3_nt: TGTGCCAGCAGAAGACAGGGGTCTGGCTACACCTTC
cdr3_aa: CASRRQGSGYTF

clone_size: -
d_call: TRBD1
j_call: TRBJ1-2
v_call: TRBV5-1
cdr3_length: 15
cdr3_nt: TGCGCCAGCAGCTTGACGGGACAGGGGGATCATGGCTACACCTTC
cdr3_aa: CASSLTGQGDHGYTF

clone_size: -
d_call: -
j_call: TRBJ1-4
v_call: TRBV28
cdr3_length: 19
cdr3_nt: TGTGCCAGCAGTTTTGAGCAGGGTGTAATGAGATGGGCTAATGAAAAACTGTTTTTT
cdr3_aa: CASSFEQGVMRWANEKLFF

clone_size: -
d_call: TRBD1
j_call: TRBJ1-5
v_call: TRBV19
cdr3_length: 14
cdr3_nt: TGTGCCAGTAGTATTACAGGGGGGGAGCAGCCCCAGCATTTT
cdr3_aa: CASSITGGEQPQHF

clone_size: once
d_call: -
j_call: TRBJ2-3
v_call: TRBV9
cdr3_length: 15
cdr3_nt: TGTGCCAGCAGCGTAGGAGCGGGTGAATCAGATACGCAGTATTTT
cdr3_aa: CASSVGAGESDTQYF

clone_size: -
d_call: TRBD1
j_call: TRBJ1-4
v_call: TRBV27
cdr3_length: 15
cdr3_nt: TGTGCCAGCAGTTTATCCGGGACAGGGCATGAAAAACTGTTTTTT
cdr3_aa: CASSLSGTGHEKLFF